The 13 T cell receptor beta chains below come from one sample, sequenced in a study of identical twins. TCRdb itself ran the 5' RACE reads through MiXCR, one entry per CDR3 protein. This sample carries 600,000 to 800,000 distinct CDR3 sequences, about 20% of them seen once, and the ten largest clones take roughly 4.3%. This sample also appeared in a second study, on T cells expressing NK-cell markers.

Sequencing was carried out using PBMCs. The receptors shown here come from a young woman in good health.

This chain joins TRBV20-1 and TRBJ2-2; perhaps TRBD2 as D (5 bases). Germline-derived CDR1 and CDR2 are DFQATT and SNEGSKA (reference sequence). The CDR3 length is 14 residues. Trimming shortened V by 2 bases and J by 4 bases, and 11 bases separated the two germline ends. CDR3 bases: TGCAGTGCTAGAAACAGAGGGAGCACCGGGGAGCTGTTTTTT. This codes for CSARNRGSTGELFF.

This clonotype was counted a few times. The chain links TRBV11-2 to TRBJ2-1; TRBD1 matches at 7 bases. V was pared by 5 bases and J by 9 bases, with 7 bases of the junction left unmatched. CDR3 length: 13 residues. Germline CDR1 reads SGHAT; CDR2 reads FQNNGV. The CDR3 is CASSRHRGGEQFF. The CDR3 DNA reads as TGTGCCAGCAGCCGGCACAGGGGTGGTGAGCAGTTCTTC.

This chain links TRBV5-1 with TRBJ2-2; no firm D call. The CDR3 spans 15 residues. The germline CDR1 and CDR2 sequences are SGHRS and YFSETQ. Trimming pared 1 base from V and 1 base from J, leaving 8 bases between. CDR3 bases: TGCGCCAGCAGCTTGTCGGCACAGAACACCGGGGAGCTGTTTTTT. This translates into CASSLSAQNTGELFF.

This clonotype was counted at least ten times. The V and J genes are TRBV6-5 and TRBJ1-2, with 8 bases aligning to TRBD1. V dropped 4 bases and J dropped 8; count of bases not matched to a gene: 3. Germline values: CDR1 MNHEY, CDR2 SVGAGI. There are 12 residues in the CDR3. The CDR3 loop reads CASSSTGDGYTF. CDR3 coding DNA: TGTGCCAGCAGTTCGACAGGGGACGGCTACACCTTC.

The gene calls are TRBV20-1 and TRBJ2-7; 14 nucleotides match TRBD2. This CDR3 is built from 15 residues. The germline gives CDR1 DFQATT, CDR2 SNEGSKA (reference sequence). Trimming removed 3 bases from V and 4 bases from J; junction bases left unmatched: 5. CDR3 protein: CSARTSGRARYEQYF. For the CDR3, the DNA is TGCAGTGCTAGGACTAGCGGGAGGGCCAGGTACGAGCAGTACTTC.

This clonotype was counted only a few times. V and J are TRBV6-2 or TRBV6-3 and TRBJ2-1, with D maybe TRBD1 (5 bases). V was pared by 7 bases and J by 3 bases, with 16 bases between. Germline V CDR1 and CDR2: MNHEY, SVGEGT. CDR3 size: 15 residues. The CDR3 region is CASTWQGQGYNEQFF. The CDR3 nucleotides are TGTGCCAGCACGTGGCAGGGTCAGGGCTACAATGAGCAGTTCTTC.

This clonotype was seen a handful of times. The chain carries TRBV5-1 and TRBJ2-5; tentatively, D is TRBD2 (5 bases). The CDR3 length is 13 residues. Trimming pared 4 bases from V and 6 bases from J, leaving 13 bases between. The germline gives CDR1 SGHRS, CDR2 YFSETQ. DNA for the CDR3: TGCGCCAGCAGCCCCTACGGGGATCAGACCCAGTACTTC. This encodes CASSPYGDQTQYF.

This clonotype was seen more than once but under ten times. The chain uses TRBV7-6 and TRBJ2-3, with D unresolved. V gave up 0 bases and J gave up 1 base, with 11 bases separating them. Per the germline V gene, CDR1 is SGHVS and CDR2 is FNYEAQ. The CDR3 runs to 16 residues. CDR3 sequence: CASSLAEGFGTDTQYF. The CDR3 DNA reads TGTGCCAGCAGCTTAGCGGAAGGGTTTGGCACAGATACGCAGTATTTT. The whole variable domain, filled in from reference TRBV7-6 and TRBJ2-3, reads GAGVSQSPRYKVTKRGQDVALRCDPISGHVSLYWYRQALGQGPEFLTYFNYEAQQDKSGLPNDRFSAERPEGSISTLTIQRTEQRDSAMYRCASSLAEGFGTDTQYFGPGTRLTVL.

The chain is built from TRBV7-2 and TRBJ1-4; tentatively, D is TRBD1 (5 bases). The germline gives CDR1 SGHTA, CDR2 FQGNSA. V was clipped by 1 base and J by 8 bases, with 17 bases between them. The length of the CDR3 is 16 residues. DNA of the CDR3: TGTGCCAGCAGCTTAGTCGGGGCAGGGTCACGAGAAAAACTGTTTTTT. This gives the protein CASSLVGAGSREKLFF.

The rearrangement links TRBV20-1 to TRBJ1-5; possible D gene TRBD1, 5 bases. From germline, CDR1 is DFQATT and CDR2 SNEGSKA (reference sequence). Between the trimmed V and J ends, which lost 6 bases and 0 bases, there was a span of 12 bases. The length of the CDR3 is 14 residues. CDR3 nucleotide sequence: TGCAGTGCCGCGGGGGGGAATAGCAATCAGCCCCAGCATTTT. This encodes CSAAGGNSNQPQHF.

The rearrangement links TRBV5-1 to TRBJ2-3; D call uncertain. Trimming removed 0 bases from V and 2 bases from J, with 7 bases in between. Germline CDR1 SGHRS, CDR2 YFSETQ. The CDR3 is 14 amino acids. The CDR3 reads CASSLDQYTDTQYF. Here the CDR3 DNA reads TGCGCCAGCAGCTTGGATCAGTACACAGATACGCAGTATTTT.

This chain uses TRBV2 with TRBJ2-7; a weak D match, TRBD2 (6 bases). This CDR3 contains 12 residues. V gave up 6 bases and J gave up 5 bases, with 11 bases separating them. Germline V gives CDR1 SNHLY, CDR2 FYNNEI. The CDR3 sequence is CASSGGVNEQYF. CDR3 nucleotides: TGTGCCAGCAGCGGAGGGGTAAACGAGCAGTACTTC. Full variable domain (missing parts from reference TRBV2 and TRBJ2-7): EPEVTQTPSHQVTQMGQEVILRCVPISNHLYFYWYRQILGQKVEFLVSFYNNEISEKSEIFDDQFSVERPDGSNFTLKIRSTKLEDSAMYFCASSGGVNEQYFGPGTRLTVT.

This chain connects TRBV9 to TRBJ2-7; D is unclear. The germline CDR1 and CDR2 sequences are SGDLS and YYNGEE. V lost 0 bases and J 2 bases, leaving 12 bases between the germline ends. The CDR3 loop spans 15 amino acids. CDR3 nucleotide sequence: TGTGCCAGCAGCGTAGACATCGGCGTACCCTACGAGCAGTACTTC. Translation: CASSVDIGVPYEQYF.